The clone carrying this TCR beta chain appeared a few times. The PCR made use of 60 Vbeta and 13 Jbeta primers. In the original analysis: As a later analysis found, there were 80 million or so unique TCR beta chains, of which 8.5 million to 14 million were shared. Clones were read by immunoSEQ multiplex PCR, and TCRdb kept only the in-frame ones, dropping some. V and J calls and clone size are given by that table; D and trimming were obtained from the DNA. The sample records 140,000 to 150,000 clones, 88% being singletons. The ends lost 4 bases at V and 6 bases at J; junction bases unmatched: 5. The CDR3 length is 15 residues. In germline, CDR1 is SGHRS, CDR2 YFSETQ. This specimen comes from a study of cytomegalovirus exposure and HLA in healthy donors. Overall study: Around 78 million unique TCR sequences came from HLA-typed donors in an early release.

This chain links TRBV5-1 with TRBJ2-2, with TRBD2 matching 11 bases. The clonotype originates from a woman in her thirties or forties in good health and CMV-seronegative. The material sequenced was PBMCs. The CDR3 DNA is TGCGCCAGCAGCCTGATGACTAGCGGGGCCGGGGAGCTGTTTTTT. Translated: CASSLMTSGAGELFF.